This paragraph reports one T cell receptor (beta chain). No antigen is known for it. The data stem from a study of cytomegalovirus exposure and HLA in healthy donors. This CDR3 contains 15 residues. Trimming took 1 base from V and 3 from J, leaving 10 bases between them. Germline CDR1 is SGHRS and CDR2 is YFSETQ. In the PCR, 60 Vbeta and 13 Jbeta primers were used. This table comes from immunoSEQ multiplex PCR, and its TCRdb copy is limited to in-frame clones, with some not included. Among about 69,000 clones listed, roughly 68% were seen once. Study-level results: A later analysis linked a missense variant in DCLRE1C to the trimming of TCR beta V and J genes.

This receptor was obtained from an older woman in good health and CMV-seropositive. V usage is TRBV5-1 and J usage is TRBJ2-2; D might be TRBD1 (6 bases). Sequencing was done on a sample of PBMCs. The CDR3 spells CASSLTGKDTGELFF. In DNA form, the CDR3 reads TGCGCCAGCAGCTTGACAGGGAAGGACACCGGGGAGCTGTTTTTT.